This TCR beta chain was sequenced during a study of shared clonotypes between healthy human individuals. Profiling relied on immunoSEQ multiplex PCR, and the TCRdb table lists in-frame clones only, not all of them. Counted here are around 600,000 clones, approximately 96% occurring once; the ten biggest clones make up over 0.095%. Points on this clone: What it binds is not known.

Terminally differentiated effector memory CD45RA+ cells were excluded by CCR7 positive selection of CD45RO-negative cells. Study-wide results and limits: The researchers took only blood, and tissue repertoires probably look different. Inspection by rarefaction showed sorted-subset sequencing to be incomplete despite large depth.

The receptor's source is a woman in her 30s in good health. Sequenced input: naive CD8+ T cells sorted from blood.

CDR3 protein: CASSLIRTSHTDTQYF. DNA for the CDR3: TGTGCCAGCAGCTTGATACGGACTAGCCACACAGATACGCAGTATTTT. The chain couples TRBV5-6 to TRBJ2-3; 8 bases fit TRBD2. The germline V gene has CDR1 SGHDT and CDR2 YYEEEE. V shed 1 base, J shed 2 bases, and the junction held 6 bases outside the gene matches. CDR3 length equals 16 residues.